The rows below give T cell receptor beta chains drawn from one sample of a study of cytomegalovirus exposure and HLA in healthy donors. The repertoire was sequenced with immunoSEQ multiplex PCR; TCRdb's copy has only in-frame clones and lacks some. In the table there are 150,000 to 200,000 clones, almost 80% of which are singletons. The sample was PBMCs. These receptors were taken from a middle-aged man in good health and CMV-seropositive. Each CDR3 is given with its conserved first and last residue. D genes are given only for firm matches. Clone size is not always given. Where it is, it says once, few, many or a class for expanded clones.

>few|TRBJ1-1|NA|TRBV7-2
TGTGCCAGCAGCTTTACCCCTGGAGACACTGAAGCTTTCTTT
CASSFTPGDTEAFF
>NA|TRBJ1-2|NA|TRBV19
TGTGCCAGTAGTCTCCTAGAGGGCGGGGGCTACACCTTC
CASSLLEGGGYTF
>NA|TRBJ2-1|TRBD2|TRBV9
TGTGCCAGCAGCGTACTCGCGGGACTATCCTACAATGAGCAGTTCTTC
CASSVLAGLSYNEQFF
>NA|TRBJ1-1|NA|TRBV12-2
TGTGCAAGTCGCCCCGAGAGGGGGAGCACTGAAGCTTTCTTT
CASRPERGSTEAFF
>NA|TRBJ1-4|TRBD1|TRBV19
TGTGCCAGTAGTGTGACAGGGGCGAATGAAAAACTGTTTTTT
CASSVTGANEKLFF
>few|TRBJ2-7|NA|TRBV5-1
TGCGCCAGCAGCTGGACTGGCTACGAGCAGTACTTC
CASSWTGYEQYF
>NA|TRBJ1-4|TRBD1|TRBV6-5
TGTGCCAGCAGGAAACAGGGGGCAAGTGAAAAACTGTTTTTT
CASRKQGASEKLFF
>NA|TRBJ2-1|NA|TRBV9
TGTGCCAGCAGCGTACTGGCCGGGTCAAATGAGCAGTTCTTC
CASSVLAGSNEQFF
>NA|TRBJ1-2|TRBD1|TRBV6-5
TGTGCCAGCAGCCCACAGGGGGCGCGGGGCTACACCTTC
CASSPQGARGYTF
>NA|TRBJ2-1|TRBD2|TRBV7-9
TGTGCCAGCAGCTTGACTAGCGGGATCCCTGAGCAGTTCTTC
CASSLTSGIPEQFF
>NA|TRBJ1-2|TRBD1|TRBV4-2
TGTGCCAGCAGCCAGTTGATGGGACAGCTTAACTATGGCTACACCTTC
CASSQLMGQLNYGYTF
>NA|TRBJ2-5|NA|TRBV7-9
TGTGCCAGCAGCCGTGGGCGGAGGGGGCAGGAGACCCAGTACTTC
CASSRGRRGQETQYF
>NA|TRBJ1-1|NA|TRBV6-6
TGTGCCAGCAGCCGGAGGGGGAACACTGAAGCTTTCTTT
CASSRRGNTEAFF
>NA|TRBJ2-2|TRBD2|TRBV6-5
TGTGCCAGCAGGGCACCGGGACTAGACTCCGGGGAGCTGTTTTTT
CASRAPGLDSGELFF
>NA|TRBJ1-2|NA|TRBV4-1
TGCGCCAGCAGCCAAGTAGTCCCCTCGCTCCTCTATGGCTACACCTTC
CASSQVVPSLLYGYTF
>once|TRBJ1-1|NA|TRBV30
TGTGCCTGGAGTGTATCGGGGATTCCTGAAGCTTTCTTT
CAWSVSGIPEAFF
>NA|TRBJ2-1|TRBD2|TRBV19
TGTGCCAGTAGTATAAGGGTGACTAGCGGGAGTTACGGTGAGCAGTTCTTC
CASSIRVTSGSYGEQFF
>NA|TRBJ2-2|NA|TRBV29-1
TGCAGCGTGACCGGACTGGGTTCCACCGGGGAGCTGTTTTTT
CSVTGLGSTGELFF
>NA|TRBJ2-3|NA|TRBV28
TGTGCCAGCAGTTTAAGGTTAGCGGCTCTCGTAGATACGCAGTATTTT
CASSLRLAALVDTQYF
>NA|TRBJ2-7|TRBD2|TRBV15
TGTGCCACGTGGGGAGGAGAAGCGGGAGGGTACGAGCAGTACTTC
CATWGGEAGGYEQYF
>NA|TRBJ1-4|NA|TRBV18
TGTGCCAGCTCACCCCCGGGGGGAAAAGGTGAAAAACTGTTTTTT
CASSPPGGKGEKLFF
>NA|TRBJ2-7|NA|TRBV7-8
TGTGCCAGCATCCCTTCTCCGGGGTGGGAGCAGTACTTC
CASIPSPGWEQYF
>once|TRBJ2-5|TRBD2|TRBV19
TGTGCCAGTAGTATGACTAGCGGGAGAGGTTTGGAGACCCAGTACTTC
CASSMTSGRGLETQYF
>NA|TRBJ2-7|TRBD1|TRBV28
TGTGCCAGCAGTCTCCCGAGACAGGGTTGGCACGAGCAGTACTTC
CASSLPRQGWHEQYF
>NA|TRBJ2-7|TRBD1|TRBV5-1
TGCGCCAGCAGCTCGGGACAGGGGGCCTACGAGCAGTACTTC
CASSSGQGAYEQYF
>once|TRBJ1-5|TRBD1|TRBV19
TGTGCCAGTAGCACAGGGGACAATCAGCCCCAGCATTTT
CASSTGDNQPQHF
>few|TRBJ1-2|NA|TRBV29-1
TGCAGCGTTGTACGAGTATTGAACTATGGCTACACCTTC
CSVVRVLNYGYTF
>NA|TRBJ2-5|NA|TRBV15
TGTGCCACCAGCAGCCTGGGGGCCTCGGAGGCAGAGACCCAGTACTTC
CATSSLGASEAETQYF
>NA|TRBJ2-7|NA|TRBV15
TGTGCCACCAGCAGAGCGGGGAATGCCTACGAGCAGTACTTC
CATSRAGNAYEQYF
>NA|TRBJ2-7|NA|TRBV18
TGTGCCAGCTCACCCCAGGGATGGGAGCAGTACTTC
CASSPQGWEQYF
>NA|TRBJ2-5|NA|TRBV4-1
TGCGCCAGCAGCCAAATTGGCGGGCCTAAGTACTTC
CASSQIGGPKYF
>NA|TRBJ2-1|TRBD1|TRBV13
TGTGCCAGCAGCCATACCGGGACAGATAACAATGAGCAGTTCTTC
CASSHTGTDNNEQFF
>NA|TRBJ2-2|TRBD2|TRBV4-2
TGTGCCAGCAGCCAAGATCCTAGCGGGAGTAGCGGGAACACCGGGGAGCTGTTTTTT
CASSQDPSGSSGNTGELFF
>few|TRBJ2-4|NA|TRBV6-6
TGTGCCAGCAGTTACTCGGCGGGACGCGAAAACATTCAGTACTTC
CASSYSAGRENIQYF
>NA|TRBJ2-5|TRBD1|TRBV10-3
TGTGCCATCAGTGAGCAGGCAGGGGGTTCGGAGACCCAGTACTTC
CAISEQAGGSETQYF
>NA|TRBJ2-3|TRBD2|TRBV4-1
TGCGCCAGCAGCCAACGGGGTAGCGGGAGTTCAATCCTCACAGATACGCAGTATTTT
CASSQRGSGSSILTDTQYF